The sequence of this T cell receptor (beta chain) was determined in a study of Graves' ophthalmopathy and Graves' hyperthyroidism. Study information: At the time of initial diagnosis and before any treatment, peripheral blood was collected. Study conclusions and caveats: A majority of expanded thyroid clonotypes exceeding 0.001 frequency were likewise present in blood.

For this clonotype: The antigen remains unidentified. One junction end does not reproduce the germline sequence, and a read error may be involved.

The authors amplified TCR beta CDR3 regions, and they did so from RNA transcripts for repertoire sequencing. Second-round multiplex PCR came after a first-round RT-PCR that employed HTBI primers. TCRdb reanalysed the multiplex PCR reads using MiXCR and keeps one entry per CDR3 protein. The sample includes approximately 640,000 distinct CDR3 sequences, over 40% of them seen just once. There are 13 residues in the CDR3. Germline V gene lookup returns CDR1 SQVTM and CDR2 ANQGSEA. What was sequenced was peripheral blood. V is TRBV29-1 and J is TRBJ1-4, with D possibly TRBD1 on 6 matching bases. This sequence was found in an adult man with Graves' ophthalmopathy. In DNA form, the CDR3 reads TGCAGCGCCGCCGGGACAACTAATGAAGAACTGTCTTTT. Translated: CSAAGTTNEELSF. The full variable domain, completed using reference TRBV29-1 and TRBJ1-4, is SAVISQKPSRDICQRGTSLTIQCQVDSQVTMMFWYRQQPGQSLTLIATANQGSEATYESGFVIDKFPISRPNLTFSTLTVSNMSPEDSSIYLCSAAGTTNEELSFGSGTQLSVL.